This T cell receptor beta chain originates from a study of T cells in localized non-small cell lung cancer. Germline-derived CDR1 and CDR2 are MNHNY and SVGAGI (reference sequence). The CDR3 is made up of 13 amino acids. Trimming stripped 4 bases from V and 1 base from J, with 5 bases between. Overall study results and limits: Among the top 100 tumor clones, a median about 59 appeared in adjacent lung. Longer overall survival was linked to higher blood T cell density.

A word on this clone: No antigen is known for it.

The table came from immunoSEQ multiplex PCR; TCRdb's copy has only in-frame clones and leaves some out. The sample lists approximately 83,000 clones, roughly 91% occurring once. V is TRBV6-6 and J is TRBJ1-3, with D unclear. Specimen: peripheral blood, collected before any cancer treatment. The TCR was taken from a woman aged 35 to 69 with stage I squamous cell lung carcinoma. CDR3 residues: CASSSRSGNTIYF. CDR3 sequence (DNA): TGTGCCAGCAGTTCCAGGTCTGGAAACACCATATATTTT.